There are a few counts of the clone carrying this T cell receptor beta chain. The sample originates from a study of CXCR3 chemokines and chemotherapy response in bladder cancer. CDR3 size: 13 residues. The V segment lost 2 bases and the J segment 6 bases; nucleotides outside the gene matches: 7. Germline CDR1 and CDR2: DFQATT and SNEGSKA (reference sequence). A single record per CDR3 protein comes from TCRdb applying MiXCR to the PCR reads. The sample records 3,000 to 3,500 distinct CDR3 sequences, 20% to 30% being singletons. The TCR originated in a human donor with bladder cancer that did not respond to neoadjuvant chemotherapy. This material was obtained from a patient whose treatment included neoadjuvant chemotherapy. The chain is built from TRBV20-1 and TRBJ2-7; 7 bases agree with TRBD1. The CDR3 coding sequence is TGCAGTGCTAGACAAACAGGGGCGGGCGAGCAGTACTTC. Its protein product is CSARQTGAGEQYF.